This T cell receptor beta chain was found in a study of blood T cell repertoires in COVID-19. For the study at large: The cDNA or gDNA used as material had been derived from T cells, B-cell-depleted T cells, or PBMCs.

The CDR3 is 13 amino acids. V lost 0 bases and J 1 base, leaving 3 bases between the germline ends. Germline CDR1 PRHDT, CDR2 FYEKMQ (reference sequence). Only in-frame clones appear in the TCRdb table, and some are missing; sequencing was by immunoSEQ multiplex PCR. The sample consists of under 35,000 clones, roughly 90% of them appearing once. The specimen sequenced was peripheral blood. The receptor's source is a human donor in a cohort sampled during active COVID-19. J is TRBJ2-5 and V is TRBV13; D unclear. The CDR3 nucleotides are TGTGCCAGCAGCTTAGGCAGCCAAGAGACCCAGTACTTC. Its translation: CASSLGSQETQYF.